These 15 T cell receptor beta chains were sequenced from one sample in a study of T cells in Graves' hyperthyroidism and ophthalmopathy. The investigators amplified TCR beta CDR3 regions from RNA transcripts. During a first-round RT-PCR of the TCR CDR3, the HTBI primer set was used. TCRdb used MiXCR to reprocess the multiplex PCR reads, holding one entry per CDR3 protein. The sample shows over 250,000 distinct CDR3 sequences, 20% to 30% of them seen only once. The sequenced sample consisted of blood. Source of these receptors: a man aged 35 to 55 with Graves' hyperthyroidism that later progressed to Graves' ophthalmopathy.

The rearrangement links TRBV6-2 or TRBV6-3 to TRBJ2-5; 14 bases align to TRBD2. The CDR3 spans 20 residues. The germline CDR1 and CDR2 sequences are MNHEY and SVGEGT. V was clipped by 3 bases and J by 3 bases; unmatched bases: 15. The CDR3 spells CASSYRGLAGTSGSKETQYF. The CDR3 DNA follows: TGTGCCAGCAGTTATCGGGGGCTAGCCGGGACTAGCGGGAGCAAAGAGACCCAGTACTTC.

The chain carries TRBV7-2 and TRBJ1-2; D gene unclear. Germline-derived CDR1 and CDR2 are SGHTA and FQGNSA. This CDR3 contains 13 residues. V lost 5 bases and J lost 7, with 14 bases in between. In DNA form, the CDR3 reads TGTGCCAGCAGCCCGAGTAGAGCGCTTGGCTACACCTTC. As protein: CASSPSRALGYTF.

This clonotype has at least ten counts. V gene TRBV12-3 or TRBV12-4 combines with J gene TRBJ1-5; weak D call: TRBD1 (5 bases). CDR3 length: 14 amino acids. V lost 2 bases, J lost 4 bases, and 9 bases lay in between. CDR3 region: CASSLSGENQPQHF. In DNA, the CDR3 is TGTGCCAGCAGTTTATCGGGGGAAAATCAGCCCCAGCATTTT.

Here the CDR3 reads CSARDDRAGNEQYF. The CDR3 coding sequence is TGCAGTGCTAGGGACGACAGGGCTGGGAACGAGCAGTACTTC. The chain employs TRBV20-1 and TRBJ2-7, with 7 bases lining up with TRBD1. Germline lookup yields CDR1 DFQATT and CDR2 SNEGSKA (reference sequence). CDR3 length: 14 residues. The junction had 10 bases not matched to a gene; V was cut back by 3 bases and J by 5 bases.

This clonotype was recorded at least ten times. This sequence joins TRBV28 and TRBJ2-5; tentatively, D is TRBD1 (5 bases). The germline V and J ends were trimmed by 5 bases and 6 bases, with 16 bases remaining between them. Looked up from germline, CDR1 is MDHEN and CDR2 is SYDVKM. The CDR3 loop spans 14 amino acids. In DNA form, the CDR3 reads TGTGCCAGCAGTAAATTAGGGGTCCGACAGACCCAGTACTTC. Translating it yields CASSKLGVRQTQYF.

The table lists this clonotype with many counts. The chain is built from TRBV6-5 and TRBJ2-7; 10 positions agree with TRBD2. Germline trimming cut 7 bases from V and 3 bases from J; bases unmatched to any gene: 12. The CDR3 contains 16 residues. From germline, CDR1 is MNHEY and CDR2 SVGAGI. The CDR3 here is CASKVTGTSDIYEQYF. CDR3 DNA: TGTGCCAGCAAGGTTACGGGGACTAGCGATATCTACGAGCAGTACTTC.

The rearrangement uses TRBV5-4 and TRBJ2-7; D may be TRBD1 (6 bases). Germline V lookup: CDR1 SGHNT, CDR2 YYREEE (reference sequence). The germline V and J ends were trimmed by 0 bases and 4 bases, with 8 bases remaining between them. The CDR3 is 13 residues long. CDR3 coding DNA: TGTGCCAGCAGCTTGGACAGGGTTTACGAGCAGTACTTC. It translates to CASSLDRVYEQYF.

This clonotype has at least ten counts. This chain links TRBV20-1 with TRBJ2-2; TRBD1 matches at 9 bases. Germline V gene sequence: CDR1 DFQATT, CDR2 SNEGSKA (reference sequence). The CDR3 covers 17 residues. J gave up 0 bases and V 1 base, and 6 bases lay outside the gene matches. The CDR3 nucleotides are TGCAGTGCTAGAGTTCGTGGGGACAGGGCGAACACCGGGGAGCTGTTTTTT. It yields the protein CSARVRGDRANTGELFF.

This clonotype showed up many times. The gene calls are TRBV6-1 and TRBJ2-2; D might be TRBD1 or TRBD2, each matching 5 bases. The CDR3 sequence is 14 residues long. Germline V gene sequence: CDR1 MNHNS, CDR2 SASEGT. Trimming took 8 bases from V and 0 from J, leaving 10 bases between them. CDR3: CASRGGPNTGELFF. CDR3 sequence (DNA): TGTGCCAGCCGGGGCGGGCCGAACACCGGGGAGCTGTTTTTT.

This clonotype was observed many times. The V call is TRBV18, the J call TRBJ1-3, with D possibly matching TRBD1 (5 bases). CDR3 size: 15 residues. Germline V gene lookup returns CDR1 KGHSH and CDR2 LQKENI. Trimming removed 3 bases from V and 0 bases from J, with 9 bases in between. The CDR3 protein is CASSPGLYSGNTIYF. In DNA form, the CDR3 reads TGTGCCAGCTCACCGGGACTGTACTCTGGAAACACCATATATTTT.

V gene TRBV28 combines with J gene TRBJ1-5; D unclear. The ends were cut back, 2 bases at V and 0 bases at J, with 11 bases in the middle. The CDR3 has 16 amino acids. The V gene's germline CDR1 is MDHEN and CDR2 SYDVKM. DNA of the CDR3: TGTGCCAGCAGTTTACGCCCCTGGGATAGCAATCAGCCCCAGCATTTT. Amino acid sequence: CASSLRPWDSNQPQHF.

In its sample, this clonotype was seen many times. The chain carries TRBV9 and TRBJ2-7; TRBD2 matches 9 bases. The CDR3 sequence is 15 residues long. After removal of 0 bases from V and 5 bases from J, the junction contained 6 bases not matched to a gene. Germline V CDR1 and CDR2: SGDLS, YYNGEE. CDR3 region: CASSVVGTSFHEQYF. The CDR3 DNA reads as TGTGCCAGCAGCGTAGTAGGGACTAGCTTCCACGAGCAGTACTTC.

This clonotype was counted many times. The V call is TRBV19, the J call TRBJ1-1, with D maybe TRBD1 (6 bases). CDR3 length: 16 amino acids. From germline, CDR1 is LNHDA and CDR2 SQIVND (reference sequence). Between the trimmed V and J ends, which lost 7 bases and 4 bases, there was a span of 22 bases. The CDR3 DNA is TGTGCCAGTACCCCCGCGGGGAGGGGGGGAAGCACTGAAGCTTTCTTT. Translation gives CASTPAGRGGSTEAFF.

There are many counts of this clonotype. The rearrangement joins TRBV14 to TRBJ2-5; D remains ambiguous. In germline, CDR1 is SGHDN, CDR2 FVKESK. This CDR3 is built from 15 residues. Trimming removed 1 base at V and 5 bases at J, with 14 bases between. This CDR3 is CASSQGVLSRETQYF. DNA for the CDR3: TGTGCCAGCAGCCAAGGTGTCCTAAGCAGGGAGACCCAGTACTTC.

This clonotype appeared many times. The chain links TRBV12-3 or TRBV12-4 to TRBJ1-2, with 7 nucleotides matching TRBD1. The CDR3 runs to 12 residues. With V trimmed by 6 bases and J by 4 bases, 2 bases remained unmatched. CDR3 bases: TGTGCCAGCAGCCGACAGGGCTATGGCTACACCTTC. It is translated as CASSRQGYGYTF.